This T cell receptor (beta chain) comes out of a study of blood T cell repertoires in COVID-19. Germline V gene lookup returns CDR1 LNHNV and CDR2 YYDKDF (reference sequence). The CDR3 runs 13 residues. The V segment lost 9 bases and the J segment 2 bases; nucleotides outside the gene matches: 4. Method: immunoSEQ multiplex PCR; TCRdb's copy keeps in-frame clones and lacks some. The table includes about 74,000 clones, approximately 90% detected once. Sequencing used peripheral blood. This chain connects TRBV15 to TRBJ1-5; the match to TRBD1 covers 7 bases. The TCR sequence derives from a man between 65 and 80 years old with active or convalescent COVID-19. CDR3 bases: TGTGCCACTGCAGGGGGTGGCAATCAGCCCCAGCATTTT. Translating gives CATAGGGNQPQHF. Together with reference TRBV15 and TRBJ1-5, the CDR3 gives the full variable domain: DAMVIQNPRYQVTQFGKPVTLSCSQTLNHNVMYWYQQKSSQAPKLLFHYYDKDFNNEADTPDNFQSRRPNTSFCFLDIRSPGLGDTAMYLCATAGGGNQPQHFGDGTRLSIL.